In this sample, the clone carrying this TCR beta chain turned up a few times. Patients of the Seattle cohort, enrolled during active infection, were followed longitudinally. The CDR3 contains 12 residues. V was trimmed by 5 bases and J by 5 bases, leaving 8 bases between them. CDR1 is LNHDA and CDR2 is SQIVND in the germline V gene (reference sequence). This sample was taken from a study of blood T cell repertoires in COVID-19. Study details: Samples came from the United States, Italy and Spain, spanning acute and convalescent COVID-19.

Source study methods: Reference gene primer amplification in the assay estimated nucleated cell counts. Assay used: immunoSEQ multiplex PCR; TCRdb lists only in-frame clones, some missing. V, J and clone size are taken as reported in that table, and D and trimming were inferred from the DNA itself. The table includes 210,000 or so clones, more than 80% detected once. The chain is built from TRBV19 and TRBJ2-3, with unresolved D. The sample taken for sequencing was peripheral blood. The clonotype comes from a woman aged 80 or over with COVID-19, enrolled during active disease. The CDR3 DNA follows: TGTGCCAGTAGTTTTGTCGGAGATACGCAGTATTTT. This sequence encodes CASSFVGDTQYF.